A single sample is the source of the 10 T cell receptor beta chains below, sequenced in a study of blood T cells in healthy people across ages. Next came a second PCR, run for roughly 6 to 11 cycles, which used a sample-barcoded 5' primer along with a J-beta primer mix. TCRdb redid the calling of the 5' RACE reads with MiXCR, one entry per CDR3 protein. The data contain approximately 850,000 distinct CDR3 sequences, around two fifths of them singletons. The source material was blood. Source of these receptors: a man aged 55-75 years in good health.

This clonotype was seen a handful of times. Here the CDR3 reads CSARARPGANVLTF. CDR3 nucleotides: TGCAGTGCTAGAGCCCGACCTGGGGCCAACGTCCTGACTTTC. The chain employs TRBV20-1 and TRBJ2-6; no clear D. V lost 1 base, J lost 2 bases, and 6 bases lay in between. The CDR3 consists of 14 residues. Germline CDR1 reads DFQATT; CDR2 reads SNEGSKA (reference sequence).

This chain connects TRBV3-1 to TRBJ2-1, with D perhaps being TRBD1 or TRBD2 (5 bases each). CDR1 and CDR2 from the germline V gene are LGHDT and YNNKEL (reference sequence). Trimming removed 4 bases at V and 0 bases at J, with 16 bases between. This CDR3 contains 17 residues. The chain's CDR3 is CASSPLLGPSSYNEQFF. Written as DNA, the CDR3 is TGTGCCAGCAGCCCACTCTTGGGACCAAGCTCCTACAATGAGCAGTTCTTC.

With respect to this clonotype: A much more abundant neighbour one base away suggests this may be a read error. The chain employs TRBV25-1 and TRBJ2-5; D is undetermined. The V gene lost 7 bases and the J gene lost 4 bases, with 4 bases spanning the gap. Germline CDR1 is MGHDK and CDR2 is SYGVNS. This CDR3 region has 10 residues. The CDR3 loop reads CASTSETQYF. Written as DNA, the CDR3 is TGTGCCAGCACTTCAGAGACCCAGTACTTC.

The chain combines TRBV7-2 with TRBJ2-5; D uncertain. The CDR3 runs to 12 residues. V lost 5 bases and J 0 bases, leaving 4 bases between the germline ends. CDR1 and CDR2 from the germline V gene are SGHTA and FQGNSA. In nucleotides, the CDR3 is TGTGCCAGCAGCGAGTACCAAGAGACCCAGTACTTC. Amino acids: CASSEYQETQYF. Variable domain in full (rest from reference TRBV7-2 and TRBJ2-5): GAGVSQSPSNKVTEKGKDVELRCDPISGHTALYWYRQSLGQGLEFLIYFQGNSAPDKSGLPSDRFSAERTGGSVSTLTIQRTQQEDSAVYLCASSEYQETQYFGPGTRLLVL.

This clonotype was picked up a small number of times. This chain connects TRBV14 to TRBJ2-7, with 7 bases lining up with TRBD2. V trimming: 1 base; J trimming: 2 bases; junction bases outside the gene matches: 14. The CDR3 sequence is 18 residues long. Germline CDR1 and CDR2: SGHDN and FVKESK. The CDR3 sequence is CASSQGMGGRKTPYEQYF. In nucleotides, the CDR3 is TGTGCCAGCAGCCAAGGAATGGGAGGGAGGAAGACCCCCTACGAGCAGTACTTC.

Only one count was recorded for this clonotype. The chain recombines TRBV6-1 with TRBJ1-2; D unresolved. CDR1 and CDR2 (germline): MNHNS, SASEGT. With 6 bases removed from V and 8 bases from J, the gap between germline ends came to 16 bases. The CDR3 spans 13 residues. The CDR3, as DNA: TGTGCCAGCAGGCGGGCCTCCCAGAGGGGCTACACCTTC. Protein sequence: CASRRASQRGYTF.

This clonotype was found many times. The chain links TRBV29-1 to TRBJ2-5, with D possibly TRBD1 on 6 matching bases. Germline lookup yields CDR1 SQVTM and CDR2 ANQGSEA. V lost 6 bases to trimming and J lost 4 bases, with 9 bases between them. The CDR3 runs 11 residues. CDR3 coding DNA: TGCAGCGTCCGGGACACAGAGACCCAGTACTTC. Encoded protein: CSVRDTETQYF.

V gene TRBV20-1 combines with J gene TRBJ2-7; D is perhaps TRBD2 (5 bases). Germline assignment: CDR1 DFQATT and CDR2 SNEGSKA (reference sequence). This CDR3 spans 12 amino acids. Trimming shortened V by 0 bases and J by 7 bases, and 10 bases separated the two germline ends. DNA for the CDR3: TGCAGTGCTAGAGACTACGGGGAGGAGCAGTACTTC. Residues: CSARDYGEEQYF.

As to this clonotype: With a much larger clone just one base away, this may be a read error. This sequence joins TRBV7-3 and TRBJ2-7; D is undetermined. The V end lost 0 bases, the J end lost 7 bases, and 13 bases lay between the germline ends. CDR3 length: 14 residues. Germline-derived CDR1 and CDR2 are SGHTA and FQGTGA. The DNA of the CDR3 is TGTGCCAGCAGCTTAACGGCTCTAAACAATGAGCAGTACTTC. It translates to CASSLTALNNEQYF.

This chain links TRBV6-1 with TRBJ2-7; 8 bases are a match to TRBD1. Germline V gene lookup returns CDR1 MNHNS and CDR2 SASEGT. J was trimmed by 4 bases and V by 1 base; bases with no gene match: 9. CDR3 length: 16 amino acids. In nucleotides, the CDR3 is TGTGCCAGCAGTGAAGTCAACAGGGGGAGACGGTACGAGCAGTACTTC. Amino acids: CASSEVNRGRRYEQYF.